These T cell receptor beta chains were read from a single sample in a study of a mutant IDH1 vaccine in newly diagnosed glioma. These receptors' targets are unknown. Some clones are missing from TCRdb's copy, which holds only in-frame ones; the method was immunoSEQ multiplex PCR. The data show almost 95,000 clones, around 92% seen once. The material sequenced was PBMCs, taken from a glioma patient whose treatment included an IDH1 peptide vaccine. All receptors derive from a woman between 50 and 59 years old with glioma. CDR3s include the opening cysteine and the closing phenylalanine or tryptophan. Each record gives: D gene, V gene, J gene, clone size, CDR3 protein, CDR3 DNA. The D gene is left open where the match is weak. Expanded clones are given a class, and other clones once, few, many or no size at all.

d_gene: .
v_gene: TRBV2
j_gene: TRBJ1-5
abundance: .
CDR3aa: CASSVAGHGNQPQHF
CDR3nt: TGTGCCAGCAGCGTGGCAGGGCATGGCAATCAGCCCCAGCATTTT

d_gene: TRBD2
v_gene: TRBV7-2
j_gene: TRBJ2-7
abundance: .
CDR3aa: CASSSPARGVEQYF
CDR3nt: TGTGCCAGCAGCTCCCCGGCCCGGGGGGTCGAGCAGTACTTC

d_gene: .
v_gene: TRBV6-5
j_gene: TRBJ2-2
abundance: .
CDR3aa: CASSRIHTGELFF
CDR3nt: TGTGCCAGCAGCCGAATTCACACCGGGGAGCTGTTTTTT

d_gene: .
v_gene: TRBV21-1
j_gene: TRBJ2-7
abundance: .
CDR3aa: CASSKAPDSYEQYF
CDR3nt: TGTGCCAGCAGCAAAGCGCCGGACTCCTACGAGCAGTACTTC

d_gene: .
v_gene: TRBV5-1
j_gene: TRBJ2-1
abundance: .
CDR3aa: CASSATYNEQFF
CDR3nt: TGCGCCAGCAGCGCGACGTACAATGAGCAGTTCTTC

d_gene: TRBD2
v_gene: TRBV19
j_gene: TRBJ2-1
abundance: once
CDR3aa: CASTGLADSYNEQFF
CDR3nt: TGTGCCAGTACCGGACTAGCGGACTCCTACAATGAGCAGTTCTTC

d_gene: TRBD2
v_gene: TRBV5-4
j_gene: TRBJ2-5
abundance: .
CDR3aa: CASSLGTTETQYF
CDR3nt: TGTGCCAGCAGCTTAGGGACTACAGAGACCCAGTACTTC

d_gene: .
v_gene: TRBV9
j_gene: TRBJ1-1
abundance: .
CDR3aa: CASSPGGLLNTEAFF
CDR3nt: TGTGCCAGCAGCCCGGGGGGCTTACTGAACACTGAAGCTTTCTTT

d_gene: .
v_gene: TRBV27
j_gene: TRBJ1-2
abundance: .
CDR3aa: CASREAGLYGYTF
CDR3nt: TGTGCCAGCAGAGAGGCAGGGCTCTATGGCTACACCTTC

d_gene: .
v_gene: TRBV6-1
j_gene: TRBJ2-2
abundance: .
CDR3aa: CASSDGRGLFF
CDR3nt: TGTGCCAGCAGTGATGGTAGGGGTCTGTTTTTT

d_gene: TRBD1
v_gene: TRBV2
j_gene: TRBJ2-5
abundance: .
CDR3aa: CASRVYTGGWETQYF
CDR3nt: TGTGCCAGCAGAGTATATACAGGGGGCTGGGAGACCCAGTACTTC

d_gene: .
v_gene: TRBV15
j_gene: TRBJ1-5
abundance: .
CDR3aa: CATSRLMGRDSMGQPQHF
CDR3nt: TGTGCCACCAGCAGATTGATGGGAAGGGACTCGATGGGTCAGCCCCAGCATTTT

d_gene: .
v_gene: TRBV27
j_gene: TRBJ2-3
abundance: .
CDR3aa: CASSSLITGGRMADTQYF
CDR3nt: TGTGCCAGCAGTTCCCTAATTACGGGTGGACGTATGGCAGATACGCAGTATTTT

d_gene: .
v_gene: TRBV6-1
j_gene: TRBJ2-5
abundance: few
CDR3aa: CASSELGRLETQYF
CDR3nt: TGTGCCAGCAGTGAACTGGGACGACTGGAGACCCAGTACTTC

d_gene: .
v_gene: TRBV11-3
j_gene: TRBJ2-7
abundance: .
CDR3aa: CASSLNFGIAYEQYF
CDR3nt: TGTGCCAGCAGCTTAAATTTCGGGATAGCCTACGAGCAGTACTTC

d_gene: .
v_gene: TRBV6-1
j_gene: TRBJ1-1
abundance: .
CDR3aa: CASRAQVNTEAFF
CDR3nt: TGTGCCAGCAGGGCTCAGGTGAACACTGAAGCTTTCTTT

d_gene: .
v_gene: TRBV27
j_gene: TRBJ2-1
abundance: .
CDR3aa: CASSSLGASHNEQFF
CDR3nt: TGTGCCAGCAGTTCCCTGGGGGCTAGCCACAATGAGCAGTTCTTC

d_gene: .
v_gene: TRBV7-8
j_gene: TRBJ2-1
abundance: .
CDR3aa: CASSLDLTVRSYNEQFF
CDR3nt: TGTGCCAGCAGCTTGGACCTGACGGTCCGCTCCTACAATGAGCAGTTCTTC

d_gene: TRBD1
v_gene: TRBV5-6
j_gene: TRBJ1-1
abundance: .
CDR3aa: CASRLDRVDTEAFF
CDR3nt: TGTGCCAGCAGACTTGACAGGGTAGACACTGAAGCTTTCTTT

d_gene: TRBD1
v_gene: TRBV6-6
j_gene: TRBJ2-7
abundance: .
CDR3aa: CASTPGTGISYEQYF
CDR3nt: TGTGCCAGCACCCCAGGGACAGGTATATCCTACGAGCAGTACTTC

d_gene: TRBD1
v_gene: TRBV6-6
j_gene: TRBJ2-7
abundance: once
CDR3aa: CASSWDRSSYEQYF
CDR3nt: TGTGCCAGCAGTTGGGACAGGAGCTCCTACGAGCAGTACTTC

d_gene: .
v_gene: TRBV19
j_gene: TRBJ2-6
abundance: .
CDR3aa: CASQRANVLTF
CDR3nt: TGTGCCAGTCAAAGGGCCAACGTCCTGACTTTC

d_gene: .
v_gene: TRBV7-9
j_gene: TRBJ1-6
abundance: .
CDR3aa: CASSPDTLLSLHF
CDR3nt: TGTGCCAGCTCCCCGGACACGCTTTTGTCCCTCCACTTT

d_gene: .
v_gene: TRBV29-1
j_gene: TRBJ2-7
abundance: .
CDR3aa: CSALRAGRPEQYF
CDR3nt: TGCAGCGCCCTTCGGGCAGGGCGTCCCGAGCAGTACTTC

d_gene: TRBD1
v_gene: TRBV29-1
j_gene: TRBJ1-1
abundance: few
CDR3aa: CSVFFSQGAGTEAFF
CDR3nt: TGCAGCGTCTTCTTCTCACAGGGGGCTGGCACTGAAGCTTTCTTT

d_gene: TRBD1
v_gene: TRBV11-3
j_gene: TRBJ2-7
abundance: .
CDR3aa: CASSRGQDYEQYF
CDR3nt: TGTGCCAGCAGCCGCGGACAGGACTACGAGCAGTACTTC

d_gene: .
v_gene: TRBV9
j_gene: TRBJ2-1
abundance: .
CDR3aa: CASSVDAGAGNEQFF
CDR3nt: TGTGCCAGCAGCGTAGACGCGGGGGCGGGCAATGAGCAGTTCTTC

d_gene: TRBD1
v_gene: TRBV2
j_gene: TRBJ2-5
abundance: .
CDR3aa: CASRGQEETQYF
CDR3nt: TGTGCCAGCAGAGGACAGGAAGAGACCCAGTACTTC

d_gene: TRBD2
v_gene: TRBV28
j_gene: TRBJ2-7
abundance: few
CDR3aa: CASSSTSGGLYEQYF
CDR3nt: TGTGCCAGCAGCTCGACTAGCGGGGGACTTTACGAGCAGTACTTC

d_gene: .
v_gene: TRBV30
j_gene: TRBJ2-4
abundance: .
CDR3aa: CAWSVGGLQNIQYF
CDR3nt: TGTGCCTGGAGTGTGGGCGGGTTGCAGAACATTCAGTACTTC

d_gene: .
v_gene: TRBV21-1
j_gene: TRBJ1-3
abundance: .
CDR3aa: CASSPPGRGRNTIYF
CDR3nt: TGTGCCAGCAGCCCCCCCGGGAGGGGAAGAAACACCATATATTTT

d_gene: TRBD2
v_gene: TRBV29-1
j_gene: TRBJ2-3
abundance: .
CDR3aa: CSAHRDSSLAGGGF
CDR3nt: TGCAGCGCCCATCGGGACAGTAGCTTAGCGGGAGGCGGTTTT

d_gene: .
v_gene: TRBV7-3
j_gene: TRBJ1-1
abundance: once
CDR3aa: CASSPMENTEAFF
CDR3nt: TGTGCCAGCAGCCCCATGGAGAACACTGAAGCTTTCTTT

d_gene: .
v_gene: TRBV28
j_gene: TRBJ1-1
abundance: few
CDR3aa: CASTGRMNTEAFF
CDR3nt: TGTGCCAGCACCGGAAGGATGAACACTGAAGCTTTCTTT

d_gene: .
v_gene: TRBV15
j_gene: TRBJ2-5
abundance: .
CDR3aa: CATSRDTETQYF
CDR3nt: TGTGCCACCAGCAGAGATACAGAGACCCAGTACTTC